A selection of T cell receptor beta chains follows, all from one sample in a study of human T cells and chemical hapten exposure. TCRdb recomputed calls from the RACE reads with MiXCR, one row per CDR3 protein. The profile shows 60,000 to 80,000 distinct CDR3 sequences, approximately 35% of them singletons. Sequenced here: whole blood, sampled in connection with sensitization to the hapten diphenylcyclopropenone (DPC). The receptors shown here come from a man aged 40-49 years with alopecia areata. Some clones in this sample may be carry-over from other donors' samples. Both conserved end residues are part of each CDR3.

TRBJ2-3 TRBV7-2 CASSLTKLVADTQYF
TRBJ1-1 TRBV25-1 CASSVSGTGNTEAFF
TRBJ2-5 TRBV6-5 CASSFGQADMETQYF
TRBJ2-1 TRBV24-1 CATSDRLAGGGNEQFF
TRBJ1-5 TRBV28 CASSSQTGGSQPQHF
TRBJ2-7 TRBV10-2 CACQTTATGGSYEQYF
TRBJ2-7 TRBV29-1 CSVDGAYEQYF
TRBJ2-2 TRBV14 CASTPNTGELFF
TRBJ2-3 TRBV4-3 CASSHTSGSVDTQYF
TRBJ1-5 TRBV18 CASSPTEGLNQPQHF
TRBJ1-1 TRBV21-1 CASSKALRTGGMNTEAFF
TRBJ1-4 TRBV6-1 CASSWDRGEKLFF
TRBJ1-4 TRBV4-2 CASSQDLPLSSGTNEKLFF
TRBJ2-1 TRBV12-3/TRBV12-4 CASSRDRVYNEQFF
TRBJ2-3 TRBV4-1 CASSQDEWLSTDTQYF
TRBJ2-7 TRBV29-1 CSVELADPIYEQYF
TRBJ2-1 TRBV13 CASSLGSSHEQFF
TRBJ1-1 TRBV5-6 CASSLGSGRMNTEAFF
TRBJ2-4 TRBV18 CASSPRQGNENIQYF
TRBJ1-1 TRBV20-1 CSARDWEGGSRTEAFF
TRBJ2-5 TRBV11-2 CASSLEAETQYF
TRBJ2-5 TRBV7-9 CASSPRDRPQETQYF
TRBJ1-4 TRBV4-2 CASSQEAGRGSTNEKLFF
TRBJ1-1 TRBV12-3/TRBV12-4 CASTSGWGNTEAFF
TRBJ2-3 TRBV20-1 CSALLTDTQYF
TRBJ1-1 TRBV29-1 CSVGQGSNTETFF
TRBJ2-1 TRBV20-1 CSAPAGTSRYNEQFF
TRBJ1-1 TRBV3-1 CASSQESTGLTEAFF
TRBJ2-7 TRBV14 CASSQQGYLSYEQYF
TRBJ2-6 TRBV12-3/TRBV12-4 CASSFPGAPSSLGANVLTF
TRBJ1-1 TRBV6-5 CASSTGPLNTEAFF
TRBJ1-1 TRBV6-1 CASKRNTETFF
TRBJ2-3 TRBV28 CASNVRAQGDTQYF
TRBJ2-2 TRBV20-1 CSAPGTGGKNTGELFF
TRBJ2-7 TRBV15 CATSPARTRSYEQYF
TRBJ1-5 TRBV4-1 CASSQGDRERQPQHF
TRBJ2-3 TRBV7-9 CASSLTGRLAGGQFDTQYF
TRBJ1-1 TRBV9 CASSVADTEAFF
TRBJ2-2 TRBV5-1 CASSPAPGQANGELFF
TRBJ1-1 TRBV12-3/TRBV12-4 CASRPRRATEAFF
TRBJ2-7 TRBV2 CASTNRDIAYEQYF
TRBJ1-4 TRBV7-9 CASSNRGINEKLFF
TRBJ2-7 TRBV4-3 CASSHVRGSGDYEQYF
TRBJ1-6 TRBV6-1 CASRVQNSPLHF
TRBJ2-1 TRBV12-3/TRBV12-4 CASSFPGLGIEQFF
TRBJ2-5 TRBV3-1 CASSRGLAGGPSETQYF
TRBJ2-1 TRBV6-5 CASSSGQGRQSFF
TRBJ2-3 TRBV7-7 CASSLGGSFADTQYF
TRBJ1-6 TRBV25-1 CASSSPGTTRVPLHF
TRBJ2-3 TRBV12-3/TRBV12-4 CASSHSGSTDTQYF